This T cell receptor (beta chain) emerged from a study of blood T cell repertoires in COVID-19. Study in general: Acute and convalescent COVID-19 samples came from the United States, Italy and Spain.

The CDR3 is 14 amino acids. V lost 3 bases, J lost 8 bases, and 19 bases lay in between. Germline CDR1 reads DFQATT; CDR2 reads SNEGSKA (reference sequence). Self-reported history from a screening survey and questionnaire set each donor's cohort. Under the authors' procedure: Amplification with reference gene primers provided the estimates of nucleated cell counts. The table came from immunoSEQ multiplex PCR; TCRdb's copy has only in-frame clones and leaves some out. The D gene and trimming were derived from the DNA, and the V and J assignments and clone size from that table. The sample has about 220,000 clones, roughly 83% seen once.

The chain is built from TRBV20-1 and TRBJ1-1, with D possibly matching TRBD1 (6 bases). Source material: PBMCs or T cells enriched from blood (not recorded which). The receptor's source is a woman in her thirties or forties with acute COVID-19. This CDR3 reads CSASGLAGAQEAFF. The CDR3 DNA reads TGCAGTGCTAGTGGTTTGGCAGGGGCGCAAGAAGCTTTCTTT.